These 23 T cell receptor beta chains came from one sample sequenced in a study of fetal regulatory T cell absence and autoimmunity. Clones were read by immunoSEQ multiplex PCR, and TCRdb kept only the in-frame ones, dropping some. The sample holds around 100,000 clones; around 72% are singletons and the top ten take roughly 2%. Sequencing was done on a sample of pancreas tissue. The receptors here all came from a male donor with IPEX syndrome.

V gene TRBV19 combines with J gene TRBJ2-1; D could derive from TRBD1 or TRBD2 (6 bases each). This CDR3 has 13 amino acids. Looked up from germline, CDR1 is LNHDA and CDR2 is SQIVND (reference sequence). The ends were cut back, 9 bases at V and 7 bases at J, with 16 bases in the middle. CDR3 protein: CASGPGAVNEQFF. The CDR3 region has the DNA TGTGCCAGCGGGCCGGGGGCAGTTAATGAGCAGTTCTTC.

A note on this clone: This CDR3 is also generated by other DNA sequences in the sample. The V gene is TRBV5-1, the J gene TRBJ2-7; D unresolved. The V gene's germline CDR1 is SGHRS and CDR2 YFSETQ. Trimming cost V 0 bases and J 4 bases, with 5 bases left between them. CDR3 length: 12 residues. This CDR3 reads CASSLGAYEQYF. The CDR3 DNA reads TGCGCCAGCAGCTTGGGGGCTTACGAGCAGTACTTC.

The V and J genes are TRBV30 and TRBJ2-2; D uncertain. The germline V gene encodes CDR1 GTSNPN and CDR2 SVGIG (reference sequence). The V end was cut by 1 base, the J end by 4 bases, with 10 bases between. CDR3 length equals 14 residues. The CDR3 here is CAWSETLGTGELFF. The CDR3 DNA follows: TGTGCCTGGAGTGAGACTCTGGGCACCGGGGAGCTGTTTTTT. Drawing the rest from reference TRBV30 and TRBJ2-2, the complete variable domain is SQTIHQWPATLVQPVGSPLSLECTVEGTSNPNLYWYRQAAGRGLQLLFYSVGIGQISSEVPQNLSASRPQDRQFILSSKKLLLSDSGFYLCAWSETLGTGELFFGEGSRLTVL.

The rearrangement joins TRBV10-1 to TRBJ2-5; 11 bases match TRBD2. The V and J ends lost 5 bases and 2 bases, in that order; junction bases with no gene match: 4. Germline V lookup: CDR1 WNHNN, CDR2 SYGVQD (reference sequence). The CDR3 totals 15 residues. This chain's CDR3 is CASSRLAGPQETQYF. CDR3 nucleotide sequence: TGCGCCAGCAGTCGACTAGCGGGGCCTCAAGAGACCCAGTACTTC.

This clone was seen more than once but under ten times. The gene calls are TRBV2 and TRBJ2-2; D is uncertain. The CDR3 has 11 amino acids. Germline-derived CDR1 and CDR2 are SNHLY and FYNNEI. V gave up 2 bases and J gave up 8 bases, with 3 bases separating them. As DNA, the CDR3 is TGTGCCAGCAGTGAAATGGGGGAGCTGTTTTTT. It yields the protein CASSEMGELFF.

J is TRBJ1-6 and V is TRBV27; no clear D. V dropped 5 bases and J dropped 4 bases, with 15 bases sitting between them. CDR1 and CDR2 from the germline V gene are MNHEY and SMNVEV (reference sequence). This CDR3 contains 16 residues. The CDR3 DNA follows: TGTGCCAGCAGTCCTAGGTTCAGGCTATATAATTCACCCCTCCACTTT. It specifies CASSPRFRLYNSPLHF.

This clone has a single count. In DNA, the CDR3 is TGTGCCAGCAGTGAAGCGCTTCCGGGGGGAGGGAACACCATATATTTT. Protein: CASSEALPGGGNTIYF. The chain couples TRBV6-1 to TRBJ1-3; D might be TRBD1 (5 bases). Germline lookup yields CDR1 MNHNS and CDR2 SASEGT. This CDR3 spans 16 amino acids. V was shortened by 0 bases and J by 7 bases, with 16 bases between the two germline ends.

The chain is built from TRBV5-1 and TRBJ2-5; D is perhaps TRBD1 (6 bases). Trimming cost V 0 bases and J 4 bases, with 10 bases left between them. This CDR3 contains 14 residues. In germline, CDR1 is SGHRS, CDR2 YFSETQ. CDR3 DNA: TGCGCCAGCAGCTTGGCCTGGGGGCTAGAGACCCAGTACTTC. Protein product: CASSLAWGLETQYF.

The chain joins TRBV6-6 to TRBJ1-6, with no clear D. Trimming left V 4 bases short and J 9 bases short, with 7 bases between. Germline V CDR1 and CDR2: MNHNY, SVGAGI (reference sequence). The CDR3 loop spans 12 amino acids. Written as DNA, the CDR3 is TGTGCCAGCAGTTCGATGAGTTCACCCCTCCACTTT. This encodes CASSSMSSPLHF.

The V and J genes are TRBV29-1 and TRBJ2-7, with D perhaps assigned TRBD1 or TRBD2 (5 bases each). V dropped 1 base and J dropped 5 bases, with 15 bases sitting between them. Germline CDR1 is SQVTM and CDR2 is ANQGSEA. The CDR3 has 14 residues. Here the CDR3 DNA reads TGCAGCGTTGAAGTAGGGGCGGGTTCCCACGAGCAGTACTTC. Amino acids: CSVEVGAGSHEQYF.

The V gene is TRBV19, the J gene TRBJ1-3; no definite D call. Trimming removed 5 bases at V and 0 bases at J, with 11 bases between. This CDR3 is built from 15 residues. Germline V gene data show CDR1 as LNHDA and CDR2 as SQIVND (reference sequence). CDR3 coding DNA: TGTGCCAGTAGTCCTTCAGGTTACTCTGGAAACACCATATATTTT. Protein: CASSPSGYSGNTIYF.

The rearrangement uses TRBV7-9 and TRBJ1-1, with D perhaps TRBD1 (5 bases). The CDR3 has 15 residues. The V and J ends lost 6 bases and 5 bases respectively, with 19 bases between them. The germline V gene encodes CDR1 SEHNR and CDR2 FQNEAQ (reference sequence). As DNA, the CDR3 is TGTGCCAGCAGGGGGACCGCGTGGGGTTGGACTGAAGCTTTCTTT. This gives the protein CASRGTAWGWTEAFF. The entire variable domain, with the rest obtained from reference TRBV7-9 and TRBJ1-1, is as follows: DTGVSQNPRHKITKRGQNVTFRCDPISEHNRLYWYRQTLGQGPEFLTYFQNEAQLEKSRLLSDRFSAERPKGSFSTLEIQRTEQGDSAMYLCASRGTAWGWTEAFFGQGTRLTVV.

J is TRBJ2-7 and V is TRBV2; TRBD1 matches 12 bases. Germline loops: CDR1 SNHLY, CDR2 FYNNEI. With V trimmed by 4 bases and J by 2 bases, 3 bases remained unmatched. The CDR3 has 15 amino acids. The CDR3 DNA is TGTGCCAGCAGTGGGGGGACAGGGGGCCCCTACGAGCAGTACTTC. It encodes CASSGGTGGPYEQYF.

This chain uses TRBV11-2 with TRBJ2-1; D is unresolved. The CDR3 has 12 residues. V was pared by 1 base and J by 5 bases, with 3 bases between. Germline-derived CDR1 and CDR2 are SGHAT and FQNNGV. CDR3 nucleotides: TGTGCCAGCAGCTTAGCCCACAATGAGCAGTTCTTC. Protein product: CASSLAHNEQFF. The complete variable domain, with remaining parts taken from reference TRBV11-2 and TRBJ2-1, reads EAGVAQSPRYKIIEKRQSVAFWCNPISGHATLYWYQQILGQGPKLLIQFQNNGVVDDSQLPKDRFSAERLKGVDSTLKIQPAKLEDSAVYLCASSLAHNEQFFGPGTRLTVL.

V and J are TRBV5-4 and TRBJ2-7; TRBD1 agrees at 7 bases. V lost 1 base, J lost 2 bases, and 0 bases stayed unmatched. CDR3 size: 13 residues. Germline assignment: CDR1 SGHNT and CDR2 YYREEE (reference sequence). The CDR3 protein is CASSLTGAYEQYF. The CDR3 DNA reads as TGTGCCAGCAGCTTGACAGGGGCCTACGAGCAGTACTTC.

The gene calls are TRBV7-2 and TRBJ2-7, with 7 bases lining up with TRBD1. The CDR3 runs to 14 residues. The junction had 2 bases not matched to a gene; V was cut back by 1 base and J by 2 bases. Germline loops: CDR1 SGHTA, CDR2 FQGNSA. In DNA form, the CDR3 reads TGTGCCAGCAGCTTAGTAGGGGGCCCCTACGAGCAGTACTTC. Amino acid sequence: CASSLVGGPYEQYF.

V gene TRBV5-6 combines with J gene TRBJ2-7; TRBD2 matches 8 bases. Germline V CDR1 and CDR2: SGHDT, YYEEEE. V lost 4 bases and J lost 4; bases outside the gene matches: 7. The CDR3 length is 14 residues. The CDR3 spells CASSLSGVPYEQYF. The CDR3 DNA reads TGTGCCAGCAGCCTTAGCGGGGTTCCGTACGAGCAGTACTTC.

The chain recombines TRBV6-1 with TRBJ1-2; D is unresolved. This CDR3 comprises 13 residues. The germline CDR1 and CDR2 sequences are MNHNS and SASEGT. V lost 5 bases to trimming and J lost 4 bases, with 11 bases between them. The CDR3 DNA reads as TGTGCCAGCAGTTCCCGCCTGCTCTATGGCTACACCTTC. Amino acid sequence: CASSSRLLYGYTF.

This clone was seen a single time. The rearrangement joins TRBV5-1 to TRBJ1-1; D uncertain. The CDR3 runs to 16 residues. Per the germline V gene, CDR1 is SGHRS and CDR2 is YFSETQ. Trimming shortened V by 3 bases and J by 4 bases, and 19 bases separated the two germline ends. The CDR3 sequence is CASSWTPMEGSTEAFF. Written as DNA, the CDR3 is TGCGCCAGCAGCTGGACCCCCATGGAGGGAAGCACTGAAGCTTTCTTT. The full variable domain, rest sourced from reference TRBV5-1 and TRBJ1-1, is KAGVTQTPRYLIKTRGQQVTLSCSPISGHRSVSWYQQTPGQGLQFLFEYFSETQRNKGNFPGRFSGRQFSNSRSEMNVSTLELGDSALYLCASSWTPMEGSTEAFFGQGTRLTVV.

The chain joins TRBV28 to TRBJ2-3, with 15 bases that match TRBD2. Germline loops: CDR1 MDHEN, CDR2 SYDVKM. The CDR3 is 16 amino acids. V lost 4 bases, J lost 2 bases, and 1 base stayed unmatched. The CDR3, as DNA: TGTGCCAGCAGTTGGACTAGCGGGGGGGCCACAGATACGCAGTATTTT. It translates to CASSWTSGGATDTQYF.

The V and J genes are TRBV6-6 and TRBJ1-4, with D maybe TRBD1 (6 bases). Trimming removed 6 bases from V and 7 bases from J, with 21 bases in between. The CDR3 runs 16 residues. Germline CDR1 MNHNY, CDR2 SVGAGI (reference sequence). The CDR3 reads CASSLGTPMRGEKLFF. Written as DNA, the CDR3 is TGTGCCAGCAGCCTAGGGACACCCATGAGGGGTGAAAAACTGTTTTTT.

In its sample, this clone was seen once. V gene TRBV7-6 combines with J gene TRBJ2-4; D not resolved. V lost 2 bases and J lost 0, with 14 bases in between. CDR1 SGHVS and CDR2 FNYEAQ come from the germline V gene. The CDR3 is 17 residues long. The CDR3 is CASSLPLGDLAKNIQYF. For the CDR3, the DNA is TGTGCCAGCAGCTTACCCCTTGGAGACCTAGCCAAAAACATTCAGTACTTC.

This clone has just a few counts. J is TRBJ2-2 and V is TRBV5-4, with D maybe TRBD2 (5 bases). This CDR3 contains 11 residues. The germline CDR1 and CDR2 sequences are SGHNT and YYREEE (reference sequence). Between the trimmed V and J ends, which lost 7 bases and 6 bases, there was a span of 7 bases. This CDR3 is CASRAAGELFF. CDR3 DNA: TGTGCCAGCCGAGCGGCCGGGGAGCTGTTTTTT.